These 21 T cell receptor beta chains were all obtained from the same sample, sequenced in a study of blood T cell repertoires in COVID-19. The method was immunoSEQ multiplex PCR; TCRdb's version includes in-frame clones alone and lacks a portion of them. In the table there are around 140,000 clones, about four fifths of which are singletons. What was sequenced was peripheral blood. These receptor sequences come from a man aged 70 or older who had recovered from COVID-19.

This clone was recorded once. The chain carries TRBV4-1 and TRBJ2-1; 9 bases agree with TRBD1. J lost 5 bases, V lost 8 bases, and 4 bases had no gene match. Germline V gives CDR1 MGHRA, CDR2 YSYEKL. CDR3 length: 13 amino acids. CDR3: CASRGQGHNEQFF. As DNA, the CDR3 is TGCGCCAGCCGGGGACAGGGCCACAATGAGCAGTTCTTC.

This sequence joins TRBV20-1 and TRBJ1-2; tentative D call: TRBD1 (5 bases). With 2 bases removed from V and 5 bases from J, the gap between germline ends came to 6 bases. Germline assignment: CDR1 DFQATT and CDR2 SNEGSKA (reference sequence). The CDR3 extends over 11 amino acids. CDR3 sequence (DNA): TGCAGTGCTAGACGACAGTATGGCTACACCTTC. Translated, it gives CSARRQYGYTF.

The chain joins TRBV27 to TRBJ1-2; D is ambiguous. V was cut by 6 bases and J by 4 bases, with 15 bases left in between. There are 14 residues in the CDR3. CDR1 and CDR2 from the germline V gene are MNHEY and SMNVEV (reference sequence). CDR3 amino acids: CASSPEAGSYGYTF. For the CDR3, the DNA is TGTGCCAGCAGCCCCGAGGCGGGATCCTATGGCTACACCTTC.

The chain links TRBV30 to TRBJ1-1; unclear D gene. The CDR3 totals 13 residues. Germline CDR1 reads GTSNPN; CDR2 reads SVGIG (reference sequence). Trimming removed 2 bases at V and 6 bases at J, with 13 bases between. The CDR3 sequence is CAWSFGQASEAFF. For the CDR3, the DNA is TGTGCCTGGAGTTTTGGGCAGGCCTCTGAAGCTTTCTTT.

V gene TRBV7-8 combines with J gene TRBJ2-3; the match to TRBD2 covers 12 bases. Germline-derived CDR1 and CDR2 are SGHVS and FQNEAQ. V lost 5 bases to trimming and J lost 5 bases; unmatched junction nucleotides: 17. The CDR3 totals 19 residues. As DNA, the CDR3 is TGTGCCAGCAGCCCGGGACTAGCGGGCTTACCCCAAGGAGGAGATACGCAGTATTTT. Amino acid sequence: CASSPGLAGLPQGGDTQYF.

This clone was observed a few times. The chain employs TRBV20-1 and TRBJ2-7, with a weak D call TRBD1 (6 bases). The V end was cut by 3 bases, the J end by 2 bases, with 20 bases between. Germline CDR1 DFQATT, CDR2 SNEGSKA (reference sequence). This CDR3 comprises 16 residues. CDR3 bases: TGCAGTGCTAGTAACTCAGGGTCGGGACATACCTACGAGCAGTACTTC. Translated, it gives CSASNSGSGHTYEQYF.

V is TRBV7-3 and J is TRBJ1-1, with D possibly TRBD1 on 6 matching bases. Germline CDR1 is SGHTA and CDR2 is FQGTGA. This CDR3 comprises 15 residues. The V end lost 1 base, the J end lost 2 bases, and 11 bases lay between the germline ends. This CDR3 is CASSLNGRGNTEAFF. CDR3 in DNA: TGTGCCAGCAGCTTAAATGGCAGGGGTAACACTGAAGCTTTCTTT.

The V call is TRBV19, the J call TRBJ2-5; 10 bases fit TRBD2. This CDR3 is built from 17 residues. The germline V gene has CDR1 LNHDA and CDR2 SQIVND (reference sequence). The V segment lost 8 bases and the J segment 3 bases; nucleotides outside the gene matches: 15. In nucleotides, the CDR3 is TGTGCCAGTTCGTCCTTTTCTAGCGGGGGCAAAGAAGAGACCCAGTACTTC. This gives the protein CASSSFSSGGKEETQYF.

This clone appeared a few times. This chain uses TRBV15 with TRBJ2-7, with 7 bases fitting TRBD2. CDR3 length equals 15 residues. Germline assignment: CDR1 LNHNV and CDR2 YYDKDF (reference sequence). The V segment lost 1 base and the J segment 0 bases; nucleotides outside the gene matches: 3. The CDR3 DNA is TGTGCCACCAGCAGAGCTCGGACTAGCTCCTACGAGCAGTACTTC. Its protein product is CATSRARTSSYEQYF.

The chain links TRBV7-4 to TRBJ1-4; 8 bases agree with TRBD1. With V trimmed by 5 bases and J by 6 bases, 8 bases remained unmatched. Germline values: CDR1 SGHVT, CDR2 SQSDAQ. The CDR3 covers 15 residues. This chain's CDR3 is CASSRGQGEDEKLFF. For the CDR3, the DNA is TGTGCCAGCAGCCGCGGACAGGGCGAGGATGAAAAACTGTTTTTT.

This chain uses TRBV19 with TRBJ1-1, with D possibly TRBD1 on 5 matching bases. The CDR3 spans 13 residues. Deletions cut 6 bases from V and 1 base from J, with 9 bases between. CDR1 and CDR2 from the germline V gene are LNHDA and SQIVND (reference sequence). The CDR3 loop is CASSWGGNTEAFF. As DNA, the CDR3 is TGTGCCAGTAGCTGGGGGGGGAACACTGAAGCTTTCTTT.

The CDR3 spells CASSTGLAGVYGEQFF. The CDR3 DNA reads TGTGCCAGCAGCACGGGACTAGCGGGAGTATACGGTGAGCAGTTCTTC. The J gene is TRBJ2-1, the V gene TRBV5-5, with 14 bases that match TRBD2. With V trimmed by 4 bases and J by 9 bases, 9 bases remained unmatched. Germline V gene lookup returns CDR1 SGHKS and CDR2 YYEKEE (reference sequence). The CDR3 spans 16 residues.

The chain carries TRBV4-1 and TRBJ1-1, with 8 bases matching TRBD1. The CDR3 spans 14 residues. Germline CDR1 reads MGHRA; CDR2 reads YSYEKL. The junction had 6 bases not matched to a gene; V was cut back by 5 bases and J by 4 bases. Here the CDR3 reads CASSSPTGGTEAFF. CDR3 sequence (DNA): TGCGCCAGCAGCTCTCCTACAGGGGGCACTGAAGCTTTCTTT.

The chain couples TRBV7-8 to TRBJ2-3; tentatively, D is TRBD2 (5 bases). Trimming removed 5 bases at V and 8 bases at J, with 11 bases between. Germline lookup yields CDR1 SGHVS and CDR2 FQNEAQ. CDR3 length: 12 amino acids. The CDR3 coding sequence is TGTGCCAGCAGCCAACGGGCGGGTACGCAGTATTTT. Translating gives CASSQRAGTQYF.

This clone is a singleton in its sample. This chain joins TRBV30 and TRBJ2-7; 14 bases line up with TRBD2. CDR1 is GTSNPN and CDR2 is SVGIG in the germline V gene (reference sequence). V trimming: 1 base; J trimming: 2 bases; junction bases outside the gene matches: 13. The CDR3 consists of 19 residues. CDR3 in amino acids: CAWSGDPGLAGVPPYEQYF. The DNA for the CDR3 is TGTGCCTGGAGTGGGGACCCGGGACTAGCGGGAGTTCCCCCCTACGAGCAGTACTTC.

The chain is built from TRBV6-5 and TRBJ2-7, with 7 bases fitting TRBD2. Germline V gene lookup returns CDR1 MNHEY and CDR2 SVGAGI. The CDR3 is made up of 12 amino acids. The junction had 1 base not matched to a gene; V was cut back by 6 bases and J by 2 bases. The CDR3 region has the DNA TGTGCCAGCAGGCGGGAGACCTACGAGCAGTACTTC. Amino acids: CASRRETYEQYF.

The chain joins TRBV7-6 to TRBJ2-7; D might be TRBD2 (7 bases). This CDR3 has 15 amino acids. CDR1 SGHVS and CDR2 FNYEAQ come from the germline V gene. V was shortened by 3 bases and J by 0 bases, with 12 bases between the two germline ends. CDR3 nucleotides: TGTGCCAGCAGCTTCGGGGGGCCCAACTCCTACGAGCAGTACTTC. Amino acid sequence: CASSFGGPNSYEQYF.

The chain joins TRBV5-1 to TRBJ2-7; tentatively, D is TRBD2 (6 bases). The length of the CDR3 is 14 residues. Per germline, CDR1 SGHRS and CDR2 YFSETQ. V was trimmed by 4 bases and J by 5 bases, leaving 16 bases between them. In nucleotides, the CDR3 is TGCGCCAGCAGCGAGAACTCCGCGGGGCACGAGCAGTACTTC. Its translation is CASSENSAGHEQYF. Based on the CDR3 plus reference TRBV5-1 and TRBJ2-7, the full variable domain is KAGVTQTPRYLIKTRGQQVTLSCSPISGHRSVSWYQQTPGQGLQFLFEYFSETQRNKGNFPGRFSGRQFSNSRSEMNVSTLELGDSALYLCASSENSAGHEQYFGPGTRLTVT.

The gene calls are TRBV6-5 and TRBJ1-3; TRBD1 matches at 8 bases. V lost 2 bases, J lost 5 bases, and 5 bases stayed unmatched. This CDR3 comprises 15 residues. Germline assignment: CDR1 MNHEY and CDR2 SVGAGI. CDR3 loop: CASSYAQGARNTIYF. CDR3 bases: TGTGCCAGCAGTTACGCGCAGGGGGCAAGAAACACCATATATTTT.

The chain uses TRBV10-2 and TRBJ2-2; the D gene is possibly TRBD2 (5 bases). The CDR3 extends over 17 amino acids. The V end was cut by 3 bases, the J end by 0 bases, with 14 bases between. Germline lookup yields CDR1 WSHSY and CDR2 SAAADI. CDR3 sequence (DNA): TGCGCCAGCAGTGAATTCCTCGAGGGCACGAACACCGGGGAGCTGTTTTTT. This gives the protein CASSEFLEGTNTGELFF.

In its sample, this clone was seen a few times. The chain is built from TRBV10-2 and TRBJ2-7; D is perhaps TRBD1 (5 bases). CDR1 and CDR2 (germline): WSHSY, SAAADI. This CDR3 has 13 amino acids. V was pared by 10 bases and J by 0 bases, with 13 bases between. CDR3 nucleotide sequence: TGCGCCACCTCCGTGGGGCCCTCCTACGAGCAGTACTTC. This gives the protein CATSVGPSYEQYF.